The source of this TCR beta chain is a study of memory CD4+ T cells and cytomegalovirus serostatus (dated by TCRdb to about 2019). Background on the whole study: A total of some 33 healthy Belgian adults, of whom 9 were CMV seropositive and approximately 24 were CMV seronegative, were included in the cohort. CD4+ memory TCRbeta repertoires of a Belgian cohort with known cytomegalovirus serostatus were sequenced in order to replicate a published TCR-based CMV serostatus classifier. General study outcomes and caveats: Among the 150 to 200 previously reported CMV-associated TCRbeta sequences, 60 to 85 showed up in the CD4+ memory repertoires, with each one found in between one and five individuals. On the Belgian cohort, the classifier based on the original framework reached a median bootstrapped AUC of roughly 0.94, with a 95% CI of 0.76-1.00. Only CD4+CD45RO+ memory cells were sequenced, in contrast to the original study, which included naive and memory CD4+ and CD8+ populations. Results were interpreted as suggesting that the CMV-associated TCR signature is largely present in the CD4+ memory repertoire. CMV serostatus prediction reached a median bootstrapped AUC of 0.95 with the original framework and about 0.93 with a US-trained random forest.

V and J are trimmed by 8 bases and 3 bases, and the gene matches miss 6 bases of the junction. CDR1 is given as SNHLY and CDR2 as FYNNEI, both from the germline V gene. Counted from cysteine to phenylalanine, this CDR3 has 14 amino acids. CDR3 DNA is the only sequence kept; it has 42 bases, read in frame from the first base. Genomic DNA was extracted from sorted cells with the Quick-DNA Microprep Kit. Amplification of TCRbeta DNA was done with the immunoSEQ hsTCRbeta kit, following the protocol from the manufacturer. An Illumina MiSeq instrument was used to sequence the TCRbeta libraries. As for the authors' bioinformatics: After out-of-frame sequences were removed, 2 million to 2.5 million distinct TCRbeta sequences remained, averaging about 66,813 per individual. Two values were used to score each individual: the count of roughly 180 previously reported CMV-associated TCRbeta sequences and the total count of productive distinct TCRbeta sequences. A beta-binomial model was reimplemented in Python, and scikit-learn random forests with default parameters were trained on US cohort data. On the Belgian cohort, classifier performance was reported as the median AUC, along with percentile confidence intervals, across 10,000 bootstrap iterations. TCRdb's version of the immuneACCESS table is confined to in-frame rearrangements and falls short of the full clone set. An unresolved V gene accounts for under half of the shortfall where checked; the remainder is of unknown origin. Clonal size and the V and J genes are those of that table, whereas D and trimming came from the DNA. The sample records tens of thousands of clones, more than 60% of which are singletons. Approximately 0.55% of the sample lies in the top ten.

This clone was seen a handful of times. No cognate antigen has been identified for it. No base quality values were provided; no much bigger clone lies one nucleotide off. Single viable CD3+CD4+CD8-CD45RO+ cells were sorted as memory CD4+ T cells on a FACSAria II. CMV serostatus was assessed using a Roche Elecsys assay, by which serum IgG against CMV pp150, pp28, p38 and p52 was detected. After thawing, total CD4+ T cells were enriched by positive selection with CD4 magnetic microbeads. The samples came from a different study that was designed specifically to examine the CD4+ T cell memory repertoire. Peripheral blood mononuclear cells were isolated and cryopreserved according to standard operating procedures, and serum was stored at -80 degrees C. The staining used CD3-PerCP (BW264/56), CD4-APC (RPA-T4), CD45RO-PE (UCHT1) and CD8-Pacific Orange (3B5) antibodies, and Sytox blue was used to exclude non-viable cells.

The sequencing input was memory CD4+ T cells from blood. The V gene is TRBV2 and the J gene is TRBJ2-2; a stretch of 7 junction bases matches TRBD2. This clonotype originated in an adult in good health and CMV-seronegative. The CDR3 reads as follows: CASQAGKHTGELFF. At the DNA level, the sequence is TGTGCCAGCCAAGCGGGGAAACACACCGGGGAGCTGTTTTTT.